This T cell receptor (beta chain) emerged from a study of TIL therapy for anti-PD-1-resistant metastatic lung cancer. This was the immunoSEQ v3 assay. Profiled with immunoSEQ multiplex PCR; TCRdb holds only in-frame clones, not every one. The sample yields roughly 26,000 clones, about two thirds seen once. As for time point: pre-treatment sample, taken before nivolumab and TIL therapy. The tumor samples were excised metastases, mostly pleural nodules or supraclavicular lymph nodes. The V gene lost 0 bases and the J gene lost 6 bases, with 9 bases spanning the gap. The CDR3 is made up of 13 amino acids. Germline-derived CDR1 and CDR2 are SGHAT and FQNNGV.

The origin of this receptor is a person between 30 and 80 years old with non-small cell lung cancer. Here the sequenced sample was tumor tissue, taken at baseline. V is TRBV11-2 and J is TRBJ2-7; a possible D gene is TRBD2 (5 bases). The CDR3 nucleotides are TGTGCCAGCAGCTTAGAGCCCGGAGGCGAGCAGTACTTC. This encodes CASSLEPGGEQYF.